The rows below give T cell receptor beta chains drawn from one sample of a study of identifying expanded T cells in peripheral blood. Data came from immunoSEQ multiplex PCR; TCRdb stores just in-frame clones and leaves some out. The sample includes about 130,000 clones, less than 90% seen only once; the top ten take 7.5% to 8.5%. Input material: blood. The receptors derive from a person aged 18 to 75 in good health. Each CDR3 is given with its conserved first and last residue. D genes are given only for firm matches. The size field is filled for only some rows; it gives once, few, many or a size class.

D gene: .
clone size: .
V gene: TRBV25-1
J gene: TRBJ1-2
CDR3 protein: CASSELFFSGYTF
CDR3 DNA: TGTGCCAGCAGTGAATTATTCTTTTCGGGCTACACCTTC

D gene: TRBD1
clone size: few
V gene: TRBV6-5
J gene: TRBJ2-7
CDR3 protein: CASSYTRTGAYEQYF
CDR3 DNA: TGTGCCAGCAGTTACACGCGGACAGGGGCCTACGAGCAGTACTTC

D gene: .
clone size: .
V gene: TRBV6-1
J gene: TRBJ1-5
CDR3 protein: CASSGSTDQPQHF
CDR3 DNA: TGTGCCAGCAGTGGGTCCACGGATCAGCCCCAGCATTTT

D gene: .
clone size: .
V gene: TRBV5-4
J gene: TRBJ1-2
CDR3 protein: CASSLGQAGGYGYTF
CDR3 DNA: TGTGCCAGCAGCTTGGGACAAGCAGGTGGCTATGGCTACACCTTC

D gene: TRBD1
clone size: .
V gene: TRBV5-6
J gene: TRBJ1-2
CDR3 protein: CASRLGQGETYGYTF
CDR3 DNA: TGTGCCAGCAGACTTGGACAGGGAGAAACCTATGGCTACACCTTC

D gene: TRBD1
clone size: .
V gene: TRBV19
J gene: TRBJ1-2
CDR3 protein: CASKDRDRVNYGYTF
CDR3 DNA: TGTGCCAGTAAAGACCGGGACAGGGTTAACTATGGCTACACCTTC

D gene: TRBD2
clone size: .
V gene: TRBV25-1
J gene: TRBJ2-3
CDR3 protein: CASSETSGRGTDTQYF
CDR3 DNA: TGTGCCAGCAGTGAAACTAGCGGGAGAGGAACAGATACGCAGTATTTT

D gene: TRBD2
clone size: .
V gene: TRBV10-3
J gene: TRBJ2-1
CDR3 protein: CAISGGTSGDNEQFF
CDR3 DNA: TGTGCCATCAGTGGGGGGACTAGCGGGGACAATGAGCAGTTCTTC

D gene: .
clone size: once
V gene: TRBV6-1
J gene: TRBJ1-1
CDR3 protein: CASSERTLGTEAFF
CDR3 DNA: TGTGCCAGCAGTGAACGCACACTAGGCACTGAAGCTTTCTTT

D gene: .
clone size: .
V gene: TRBV7-2
J gene: TRBJ2-1
CDR3 protein: CASRGIREQFF
CDR3 DNA: TGTGCCAGCAGGGGAATTCGTGAGCAGTTCTTC

D gene: TRBD1
clone size: .
V gene: TRBV6-6
J gene: TRBJ1-1
CDR3 protein: CASRDRAGNTEAFF
CDR3 DNA: TGTGCCAGCCGCGACAGGGCGGGGAACACTGAAGCTTTCTTT

D gene: .
clone size: .
V gene: TRBV19
J gene: TRBJ1-6
CDR3 protein: CASSTGKNSYNSPLHF
CDR3 DNA: TGTGCCAGTAGTACAGGGAAGAACTCCTATAATTCACCCCTCCACTTT